These 28 T cell receptor beta chains were sequenced from one sample in a study of blood T cell repertoires in COVID-19. Libraries were prepared by immunoSEQ multiplex PCR; TCRdb keeps only in-frame clonotypes and omits some of them. The sample comprises fewer than 450,000 clones, roughly 91% of which are singletons, and roughly 0.66% rests with the top ten. The sample comprised PBMCs or T cells enriched from blood (not recorded which). The receptors here all came from a man between 18 and 35 years old who had recovered from COVID-19.

The chain couples TRBV27 to TRBJ1-2; D gene uncertain. Deletions cut 5 bases from V and 12 bases from J, with 19 bases between. The CDR3 contains 13 residues. Germline assignment: CDR1 MNHEY and CDR2 SMNVEV (reference sequence). The chain's CDR3 is CASSMFASAKHTF. CDR3 DNA sequence: TGTGCCAGCAGTATGTTCGCTAGTGCCAAACACACCTTC.

V is TRBV24-1 and J is TRBJ2-1; 7 bases are a match to TRBD2. Germline lookup yields CDR1 KGHDR and CDR2 SFDVKD. The CDR3 sequence is 14 residues long. The junction had 8 bases not matched to a gene; V was cut back by 5 bases and J by 8 bases. CDR3 sequence (DNA): TGTGCCACCAGTGTTGGGGGGGTCGTGCATGAGCAGTTCTTC. It specifies CATSVGGVVHEQFF.

The chain couples TRBV2 to TRBJ1-4; 8 bases fit TRBD1. This CDR3 contains 15 residues. Germline V gene lookup returns CDR1 SNHLY and CDR2 FYNNEI. V lost 8 bases to trimming and J lost 3 bases; unmatched junction nucleotides: 8. CDR3: CASGPQGDANEKLFF. Written as DNA, the CDR3 is TGTGCCAGCGGGCCACAGGGGGATGCTAATGAAAAACTGTTTTTT.

This rearrangement joins TRBV11-2 to TRBJ2-1; D not resolved. The ends were cut back, 0 bases at V and 10 bases at J, with 10 bases in the middle. The CDR3 consists of 13 residues. In germline, CDR1 is SGHAT, CDR2 FQNNGV. The CDR3 sequence: CASSLERIGEQFF. DNA of the CDR3: TGTGCCAGCAGCTTAGAGAGGATCGGCGAGCAGTTCTTC.

The table lists this clone with a count of one. The rearrangement joins TRBV10-2 to TRBJ2-2; weak D call: TRBD2 (6 bases). This CDR3 is 16 amino acids long. The germline CDR1 and CDR2 sequences are WSHSY and SAAADI. V was cut by 2 bases and J by 4 bases, with 14 bases left in between. As DNA, the CDR3 is TGCGCCAGCAGTGAGCGGCGGGGTTCTCTCACCGGGGAGCTGTTTTTT. It encodes CASSERRGSLTGELFF.

The rearrangement links TRBV21-1 to TRBJ2-1; the table's TRBD1 call for D was not verified on the DNA. TRBV21-1 is reported as a pseudogene. CDR3 length: 16 residues. CDR3 nucleotide sequence: TGTGCCAGCAGCAAAGTGGGCCCAAGCTCCTACAATGAGCAGTTCTTC. Protein: CASSKVGPSSYNEQFF.

CDR3 protein: CASSQDLAGDTQYF. For the CDR3, the DNA is TGTGCCAGCAGCCAAGATCTGGCGGGCGATACGCAGTATTTT. The chain couples TRBV3-1 (or the pseudogene TRBV3-2) to TRBJ2-3; a weak D match, TRBD2 (5 bases). CDR1 and CDR2 (germline): LGHDT, YNNKEL (reference sequence). CDR3 length: 14 residues. The V end lost 0 bases, the J end lost 6 bases, and 10 bases lay between the germline ends.

The rearrangement uses TRBV3-1 (or the pseudogene TRBV3-2) and TRBJ2-7; no reliable D call. Germline V CDR1 and CDR2: LGHDT, YNNKEL (reference sequence). The CDR3 runs to 14 residues. Deletions cut 1 base from V and 6 bases from J, with 13 bases between. CDR3 sequence (DNA): TGTGCCAGCAGCCAAGTCGATGGCACGGGCGAGCAGTACTTC. Amino acids: CASSQVDGTGEQYF.

The gene calls are TRBV5-1 and TRBJ1-1; no firm D call. V lost 5 bases and J lost 3, with 23 bases in between. Germline CDR1 SGHRS, CDR2 YFSETQ. CDR3 length: 17 amino acids. CDR3: CASSIGVRTSMDTEAFF. CDR3 in DNA: TGCGCCAGCAGTATCGGGGTCCGAACGTCCATGGACACTGAAGCTTTCTTT.

The chain couples TRBV5-4 to TRBJ2-3, with D possibly TRBD2 on 6 matching bases. The V gene's germline CDR1 is SGHNT and CDR2 YYREEE (reference sequence). Trimming removed 0 bases from V and 4 bases from J, with 15 bases in between. The CDR3 spans 16 residues. CDR3 DNA sequence: TGTGCCAGCAGCTTGGGACGGCGGGGTCTGTCAGATACGCAGTATTTT. Encoded protein: CASSLGRRGLSDTQYF.

This clone was recorded only once. The chain carries TRBV2 and TRBJ1-6; D not certain. The CDR3 sequence is 12 residues long. V was pared by 3 bases and J by 7 bases, with 4 bases between. Germline V gene data show CDR1 as SNHLY and CDR2 as FYNNEI. CDR3 amino acids: CASSDGNSPLHF. The CDR3 nucleotides read TGTGCCAGCAGTGACGGGAATTCACCCCTCCACTTT.

V is TRBV28 and J is TRBJ1-5, with D tentatively TRBD1 (6 bases). The CDR3 spans 13 residues. V was pared by 6 bases and J by 2 bases, with 8 bases between. The germline CDR1 and CDR2 sequences are MDHEN and SYDVKM. The CDR3 sequence is CASRQGGNQPQHF. The CDR3 DNA is TGTGCCAGCAGACAGGGTGGCAATCAGCCCCAGCATTTT. Combining the CDR3 with reference TRBV28 and TRBJ1-5 gives the whole variable domain DVKVTQSSRYLVKRTGEKVFLECVQDMDHENMFWYRQDPGLGLRLIYFSYDVKMKEKGDIPEGYSVSREKKERFSLILESASTNQTSMYLCASRQGGNQPQHFGDGTRLSIL.

This rearrangement joins TRBV5-4 to TRBJ1-3, with unresolved D. This CDR3 region has 15 residues. The V end was cut by 0 bases, the J end by 0 bases, with 7 bases between. The germline gives CDR1 SGHNT, CDR2 YYREEE (reference sequence). CDR3 DNA: TGTGCCAGCAGCTTGGGGGCGGGCTCTGGAAACACCATATATTTT. Its protein is CASSLGAGSGNTIYF.

The chain couples TRBV3-1 (or the pseudogene TRBV3-2) to TRBJ1-6, with TRBD1 identical over 7 bases. V shed 2 bases and J 6 bases; nucleotides not matched to a gene: 7. The CDR3 covers 16 residues. CDR1 and CDR2 from the germline V gene are LGHDT and YNNKEL (reference sequence). DNA of the CDR3: TGTGCCAGCAGCCAAACTTCGACAGGGTCTAATTCACCCCTCCACTTT. Encoded protein: CASSQTSTGSNSPLHF.

This clone was observed a single time. The V gene is TRBV25-1, the J gene TRBJ1-2; unclear D gene. Deletions cut 4 bases from V and 10 bases from J, with 10 bases between. This CDR3 has 11 amino acids. Per the germline V gene, CDR1 is MGHDK and CDR2 is SYGVNS. CDR3 DNA sequence: TGTGCCAGCAGTGGTGTCGGGGACTACACCTTC. This translates into CASSGVGDYTF.

This chain connects TRBV20-1 to TRBJ2-1, with 8 bases fitting TRBD1. The CDR3 is 14 residues long. CDR1 and CDR2 (germline): DFQATT, SNEGSKA (reference sequence). V was clipped by 3 bases and J by 3 bases; unmatched bases: 4. The CDR3 DNA sequence: TGCAGTGCTAGTGGGGGACAGGACTACAATGAGCAGTTCTTC. The encoded protein is CSASGGQDYNEQFF.

This chain uses TRBV6-5 with TRBJ1-2, with D perhaps TRBD1 (6 bases). The CDR3 has 13 residues. V was trimmed by 10 bases and J by 4 bases, leaving 16 bases between them. Looked up from germline, CDR1 is MNHEY and CDR2 is SVGAGI. The CDR3 DNA reads TGTGCCAACAGGGACACTTCGTCCTATGGCTACACCTTC. Residues: CANRDTSSYGYTF.

The V and J genes are TRBV13 and TRBJ1-5; TRBD1 matches 12 bases. There are 17 residues in the CDR3. CDR1 is PRHDT, CDR2 FYEKMQ, per germline (reference sequence). The V and J ends lost 5 bases and 3 bases, in that order; junction bases with no gene match: 8. CDR3 amino acids: CASSPRGDRGLNQPQHF. As DNA, the CDR3 is TGTGCCAGCAGCCCTAGGGGGGACAGGGGGCTCAATCAGCCCCAGCATTTT.

The CDR3 DNA reads TGTGCCAGTAGCCAGGACAGAGCCACAGATACGCAGTATTTT. Translated: CASSQDRATDTQYF. This rearrangement joins TRBV19 to TRBJ2-3, with D possibly TRBD1 on 6 matching bases. The CDR3 totals 14 residues. Germline loops: CDR1 LNHDA, CDR2 SQIVND (reference sequence). V was cut by 6 bases and J by 2 bases, with 12 bases left in between.

This clone was observed a single time. This chain uses TRBV11-2 with TRBJ2-1, with 8 bases that match TRBD2. The junction had 11 bases not matched to a gene; V was cut back by 2 bases and J by 5 bases. The germline V gene has CDR1 SGHAT and CDR2 FQNNGV. The CDR3 is 17 amino acids. CDR3 nucleotide sequence: TGTGCCAGCAGCTTAAGGGGTGCACTAGCGGCACACAATGAGCAGTTCTTC. Encoded protein: CASSLRGALAAHNEQFF.

The V and J genes are TRBV29-1 and TRBJ1-2; D remains ambiguous. CDR1 and CDR2 (germline): SQVTM, ANQGSEA. V lost 8 bases, J lost 2 bases, and 15 bases lay in between. The length of the CDR3 is 13 residues. The CDR3 sequence: CSTLGGDNYGYTF. CDR3 nucleotide sequence: TGCAGCACCCTCGGCGGAGACAACTATGGCTACACCTTC.

The CDR3 protein is CASSLGVYNEQFF. Written as DNA, the CDR3 is TGTGCCAGCAGCTTGGGCGTTTACAATGAGCAGTTCTTC. V usage is TRBV5-6 and J usage is TRBJ2-1, with unresolved D. The germline gives CDR1 SGHDT, CDR2 YYEEEE. Trimming stripped 0 bases from V and 4 bases from J, with 5 bases between. There are 13 residues in the CDR3.

This chain links TRBV6-5 with TRBJ2-2, with 7 positions matching TRBD1. This CDR3 comprises 12 residues. CDR1 and CDR2 from the germline V gene are MNHEY and SVGAGI. The V gene end was trimmed by 6 bases and the J gene end by 5 bases; junction bases not matched to a gene: 0. CDR3 protein: CASSRGTGELFF. The CDR3 coding sequence is TGTGCCAGCAGCAGGGGGACCGGGGAGCTGTTTTTT.

V and J are TRBV6-5 and TRBJ2-7; 9 bases agree with TRBD1. This CDR3 is 14 amino acids long. With 6 bases clipped from V and 3 bases from J, the junction kept 6 bases outside the gene matches. The germline gives CDR1 MNHEY, CDR2 SVGAGI. DNA for the CDR3: TGTGCCAGCAGGACCGGGACAGGGAGCTACGAGCAGTACTTC. It encodes CASRTGTGSYEQYF.

The V call is TRBV28, the J call TRBJ1-1; TRBD1 agrees at 7 bases. The CDR3 spans 14 residues. Looked up from germline, CDR1 is MDHEN and CDR2 is SYDVKM. V lost 5 bases to trimming and J lost 2 bases; unmatched junction nucleotides: 5. This CDR3 reads CASSPGQSNTEAFF. DNA of the CDR3: TGTGCCAGCAGTCCGGGACAGAGCAACACTGAAGCTTTCTTT.

This chain connects TRBV11-3 to TRBJ2-3; 8 bases match TRBD1. The CDR3 loop spans 14 amino acids. Germline-derived CDR1 and CDR2 are SGHNT and YENEEA. The trim removed 5 bases at V and 4 bases at J, leaving 5 bases unmatched. The CDR3 sequence: CASSTGGVADTQYF. CDR3 sequence (DNA): TGTGCCAGCAGCACAGGGGGAGTCGCAGATACGCAGTATTTT.

This rearrangement joins TRBV30 to TRBJ1-2, with D tentatively TRBD1 (6 bases). The germline V gene has CDR1 GTSNPN and CDR2 SVGIG (reference sequence). V lost 2 bases and J lost 2, with 9 bases in between. CDR3 length: 13 amino acids. The CDR3 sequence: CAWSSGHNYGYTF. CDR3 in DNA: TGTGCCTGGAGTTCGGGACACAACTATGGCTACACCTTC.

This rearrangement joins TRBV2 to TRBJ1-1, with D possibly matching TRBD1 (5 bases). This CDR3 comprises 14 residues. Germline lookup yields CDR1 SNHLY and CDR2 FYNNEI. V lost 4 bases, J lost 8 bases, and 17 bases lay in between. The CDR3 is CASSGTPQGSEAFF. For the CDR3, the DNA is TGTGCCAGCAGTGGGACACCTCAAGGTTCCGAAGCTTTCTTT.